This T cell receptor beta chain was sequenced for a study of T-cell memory formation after mild COVID-19. Each CDR3 protein gets one entry after TCRdb re-called the 5' RACE reads with MiXCR. The sample includes 150,000 or so distinct CDR3 sequences, around 10% seen only once; the top ten take roughly 3.8%. The CDR3 covers 19 residues. Deletions cut 3 bases from V and 4 bases from J, with 27 bases between. This clonotype was sampled from a man younger than 35 who had mild COVID-19 (a few samples of this study predate the infection). Cell type and time point are not known. Sequencing used PBMCs or a T cell subset sorted from them (not recorded which). V usage is TRBV12-3 or TRBV12-4 and J usage is TRBJ1-2; no firm D call. This CDR3 is CASSLAVGKVGRLGYGYTF. As DNA, the CDR3 is TGTGCCAGCAGTTTGGCCGTTGGGAAGGTCGGCAGATTGGGCTATGGCTACACCTTC.